This entry features one TCR beta chain sequence. The data were obtained in a study of blood T cell repertoires in COVID-19. Study information: The United States, Italy and Spain supplied acute and convalescent COVID-19 samples. T cells, B-cell-depleted T cells, or PBMCs supplied cDNA or gDNA.

V trimming: 5 bases; J trimming: 5 bases; junction bases outside the gene matches: 9. This CDR3 contains 15 residues. CDR1 and CDR2 from the germline V gene are SGHTA and FQGTGA. Original analysis: Reference gene primers were amplified, and this amplification served to estimate nucleated cell counts. Sequenced by immunoSEQ multiplex PCR; TCRdb stores in-frame clones only, minus some. The DNA was the basis for D and trimming; V, J and clone size are from that table. The sample lists some 300,000 clones; about 82% were seen once. The V call is TRBV7-3, the J call TRBJ2-7; the match to TRBD1 covers 10 bases. The sample taken for sequencing was peripheral blood. This TCR was recovered from a woman between 45 and 65 years old with active or convalescent COVID-19. CDR3: CASSQTGQGMNEQYF. Here the CDR3 DNA reads TGTGCCAGCAGCCAGACGGGACAGGGGATGAACGAGCAGTACTTC.